A selection of T cell receptor beta chains follows, all from one sample in a study of cytomegalovirus exposure and HLA in healthy donors. Assay: immunoSEQ multiplex PCR; the TCRdb copy retains only in-frame clones and omits some. The table has fewer than 150,000 clones, 75% to 90% seen once. Sequencing was done on a sample of PBMCs. The receptor set was obtained from a female donor in good health and CMV-seronegative. The CDR3 runs from the conserved cysteine through the conserved F or W. The order of the fields is V gene, D gene, clone size, CDR3 length, J gene, CDR3 protein, CDR3 DNA. The D gene is left open where the match is weak. Clone size appears in some rows only: once, few, many, or a class for an expanded clone.

V: TRBV5-1
D: TRBD1
size: NA
length: 16
J: TRBJ2-7
CDR3: CASSWPFGTESYEQYF
DNA: TGCGCCAGCTCCTGGCCGTTCGGGACAGAATCCTACGAGCAGTACTTC

V: TRBV7-3
D: TRBD1
size: NA
length: 12
J: TRBJ1-1
CDR3: CASSLGTGEAFF
DNA: TGTGCCAGCAGCCTAGGGACAGGGGAAGCTTTCTTT

V: TRBV5-6
D: NA
size: NA
length: 14
J: TRBJ2-7
CDR3: CASSLSGSSYEQYF
DNA: TGTGCCAGCAGCTTGTCGGGGAGCTCCTACGAGCAGTACTTC

V: TRBV13
D: NA
size: few
length: 14
J: TRBJ2-7
CDR3: CASSPSPDSYEQYF
DNA: TGTGCCAGCAGCCCGAGCCCCGACAGCTACGAGCAGTACTTC

V: TRBV14
D: TRBD2
size: NA
length: 15
J: TRBJ2-7
CDR3: CASSQGASGIYEQYF
DNA: TGTGCCAGCAGCCAAGGGGCTAGCGGGATATACGAGCAGTACTTC

V: TRBV28
D: TRBD1
size: NA
length: 16
J: TRBJ2-3
CDR3: CASGSSGTGGRDTQYF
DNA: TGTGCCAGCGGTTCATCCGGGACAGGGGGTCGAGATACGCAGTATTTT

V: TRBV28
D: TRBD1
size: NA
length: 14
J: TRBJ2-3
CDR3: CASSKAGGTDTQYF
DNA: TGTGCCAGCAGTAAGGCAGGGGGAACAGATACGCAGTATTTT

V: TRBV19
D: TRBD1
size: NA
length: 14
J: TRBJ1-2
CDR3: CASSKGNRGYGYTF
DNA: TGTGCCAGTAGTAAGGGGAACAGGGGCTATGGCTACACCTTC

V: TRBV5-1
D: TRBD1
size: NA
length: 14
J: TRBJ2-5
CDR3: CASSIGQGQETQYF
DNA: TGCGCCAGCAGCATCGGACAGGGCCAAGAGACCCAGTACTTC

V: TRBV19
D: NA
size: NA
length: 13
J: TRBJ2-7
CDR3: CASRHRDIHEQYF
DNA: TGTGCCAGTCGACACCGGGACATCCACGAGCAGTACTTC

V: TRBV19
D: TRBD1
size: NA
length: 13
J: TRBJ1-5
CDR3: CASTGQLYQPQHF
DNA: TGTGCCAGTACGGGACAGCTCTATCAGCCCCAGCATTTT

V: TRBV7-3
D: TRBD2
size: NA
length: 15
J: TRBJ2-7
CDR3: CASSLTVAGGHEQYF
DNA: TGTGCCAGCAGCTTAACGGTAGCGGGAGGCCACGAGCAGTACTTC

V: TRBV27
D: TRBD2
size: NA
length: 15
J: TRBJ2-7
CDR3: CASSPPTSGSYEQYF
DNA: TGTGCCAGCAGTCCCCCGACTAGCGGGAGCTACGAGCAGTACTTC

V: TRBV5-1
D: TRBD1
size: NA
length: 14
J: TRBJ2-1
CDR3: CASSPEGTGGEQFF
DNA: TGCGCCAGCAGCCCGGAAGGGACAGGGGGAGAGCAGTTCTTC

V: TRBV27
D: TRBD2
size: NA
length: 16
J: TRBJ2-7
CDR3: CASSSLSGRAWYEQYF
DNA: TGTGCCAGCAGTTCCCTTAGCGGGAGGGCCTGGTACGAGCAGTACTTC

V: TRBV4-2
D: TRBD2
size: NA
length: 17
J: TRBJ2-1
CDR3: CASSPEERGSSYNEQFF
DNA: TGTGCCAGCAGCCCCGAAGAGCGGGGGAGCTCCTACAATGAGCAGTTCTTC

V: TRBV30
D: NA
size: NA
length: 14
J: TRBJ1-5
CDR3: CAWSRGNSNQPQHF
DNA: TGTGCCTGGAGTCGAGGGAATAGCAATCAGCCCCAGCATTTT

V: TRBV5-6
D: TRBD2
size: NA
length: 17
J: TRBJ2-7
CDR3: CASSSILTSGRIYEQYF
DNA: TGTGCCAGCAGCTCCATCTTGACTAGCGGGAGGATCTACGAGCAGTACTTC

V: TRBV10-3
D: TRBD1
size: NA
length: 15
J: TRBJ2-1
CDR3: CAIRSDREFHNEQFF
DNA: TGTGCCATCAGATCCGACAGGGAATTCCACAATGAGCAGTTCTTC

V: TRBV6-5
D: NA
size: few
length: 12
J: TRBJ2-1
CDR3: CASSYWGGEQFF
DNA: TGTGCCAGCAGTTACTGGGGAGGTGAGCAGTTCTTC

V: TRBV30
D: NA
size: few
length: 11
J: TRBJ2-1
CDR3: CAWSVGGGQFF
DNA: TGTGCCTGGAGTGTAGGGGGGGGGCAGTTCTTC

V: TRBV28
D: TRBD1
size: NA
length: 15
J: TRBJ1-4
CDR3: CASSTPTGGHEKLFF
DNA: TGTGCCAGCAGCACACCGACAGGGGGCCATGAAAAACTGTTTTTT

V: TRBV7-2
D: NA
size: NA
length: 12
J: TRBJ1-2
CDR3: CASSLDTYGYTF
DNA: TGTGCCAGCAGCTTAGACACCTATGGCTACACCTTC

V: TRBV29-1
D: NA
size: few
length: 14
J: TRBJ1-5
CDR3: CSATLGYSNQPQHF
DNA: TGCAGCGCCACCCTGGGCTATAGCAATCAGCCCCAGCATTTT

V: TRBV9
D: TRBD1
size: NA
length: 15
J: TRBJ1-4
CDR3: CASSAGGRTNEKLFF
DNA: TGTGCCAGCAGCGCAGGGGGTAGGACTAATGAAAAACTGTTTTTT

V: TRBV7-9
D: NA
size: few
length: 15
J: TRBJ2-3
CDR3: CASSLAGPSTDTQYF
DNA: TGTGCCAGCAGCTTGGCGGGACCTAGCACAGATACGCAGTATTTT

V: TRBV29-1
D: TRBD1
size: NA
length: 13
J: TRBJ2-7
CDR3: CSVEVGQGREQYF
DNA: TGCAGCGTTGAGGTGGGACAGGGGAGGGAGCAGTACTTC

V: TRBV5-6
D: NA
size: NA
length: 14
J: TRBJ2-2
CDR3: CASSLGHSTGELFF
DNA: TGTGCCAGCAGCTTGGGTCATTCCACCGGGGAGCTGTTTTTT

V: TRBV5-1
D: NA
size: NA
length: 15
J: TRBJ2-3
CDR3: CASSLTPLAKDTQYF
DNA: TGCGCCAGCAGCTTGACCCCACTAGCCAAAGATACGCAGTATTTT

V: TRBV4-1
D: NA
size: NA
length: 15
J: TRBJ1-4
CDR3: CASSQAAGTNEKLFF
DNA: TGCGCCAGCAGCCAAGCTGCGGGGACTAATGAAAAACTGTTTTTT

V: TRBV2
D: TRBD1
size: NA
length: 14
J: TRBJ1-2
CDR3: CASRLEGARYGYTF
DNA: TGTGCCAGCAGACTGGAGGGGGCTCGCTATGGCTACACCTTC

V: TRBV5-6
D: NA
size: NA
length: 15
J: TRBJ2-7
CDR3: CASRALTGSSYEQYF
DNA: TGTGCCAGCCGAGCTCTTACCGGGAGCTCCTACGAGCAGTACTTC

V: TRBV28
D: NA
size: NA
length: 15
J: TRBJ1-5
CDR3: CASRLPSNSNQPQHF
DNA: TGTGCCAGCAGATTACCTAGCAATAGCAATCAGCCCCAGCATTTT

V: TRBV10-1
D: TRBD1
size: NA
length: 16
J: TRBJ1-2
CDR3: CASSEFVGQGIHGYTF
DNA: TGCGCCAGCAGTGAGTTTGTAGGACAGGGAATACATGGCTACACCTTC

V: TRBV2
D: TRBD2
size: NA
length: 18
J: TRBJ2-3
CDR3: CASMLGLAGGPATDTQYF
DNA: TGTGCCAGCATGCTGGGACTAGCGGGAGGGCCTGCTACAGATACGCAGTATTTT

V: TRBV7-9
D: TRBD1
size: NA
length: 14
J: TRBJ1-1
CDR3: CASSFGQVNTEAFF
DNA: TGTGCCAGCAGCTTTGGACAGGTGAACACTGAAGCTTTCTTT

V: TRBV5-1
D: TRBD1
size: NA
length: 14
J: TRBJ2-1
CDR3: CASSMTGPYNEQFF
DNA: TGCGCCAGCAGCATGACAGGGCCCTACAATGAGCAGTTCTTC

V: TRBV28
D: TRBD1
size: NA
length: 15
J: TRBJ1-1
CDR3: CASRGRQGMGTEAFF
DNA: TGTGCCAGCAGGGGCAGACAGGGCATGGGCACTGAAGCTTTCTTT

V: TRBV5-1
D: TRBD2
size: NA
length: 16
J: TRBJ2-5
CDR3: CASSLEASGSVETQYF
DNA: TGCGCCAGCAGCTTGGAGGCTAGCGGGAGCGTCGAGACCCAGTACTTC

V: TRBV5-8
D: TRBD1
size: NA
length: 15
J: TRBJ2-5
CDR3: CASSLGQGARETQYF
DNA: TGTGCCAGCAGCTTGGGGCAGGGGGCGCGAGAGACCCAGTACTTC

V: TRBV6-6
D: TRBD1
size: NA
length: 14
J: TRBJ1-2
CDR3: CASSYTGGIDGYTF
DNA: TGTGCCAGCAGTTATACAGGGGGTATTGATGGCTACACCTTC

V: TRBV29-1
D: NA
size: few
length: 14
J: TRBJ2-3
CDR3: CSVEDPAYTDTQYF
DNA: TGCAGCGTTGAAGATCCCGCCTACACAGATACGCAGTATTTT

V: TRBV29-1
D: NA
size: NA
length: 13
J: TRBJ2-5
CDR3: CSVLPPEAAAQYF
DNA: TGCAGCGTCCTTCCTCCCGAGGCTGCGGCCCAGTACTTC

V: TRBV2
D: TRBD2
size: NA
length: 15
J: TRBJ2-1
CDR3: CASTVGLAGVNEQFF
DNA: TGTGCCAGCACGGTGGGGCTAGCGGGAGTCAATGAGCAGTTCTTC

V: TRBV6-5
D: TRBD1
size: NA
length: 15
J: TRBJ2-7
CDR3: CASNTLPGTVYEQYF
DNA: TGTGCCAGCAACACACTACCGGGGACAGTCTACGAGCAGTACTTC